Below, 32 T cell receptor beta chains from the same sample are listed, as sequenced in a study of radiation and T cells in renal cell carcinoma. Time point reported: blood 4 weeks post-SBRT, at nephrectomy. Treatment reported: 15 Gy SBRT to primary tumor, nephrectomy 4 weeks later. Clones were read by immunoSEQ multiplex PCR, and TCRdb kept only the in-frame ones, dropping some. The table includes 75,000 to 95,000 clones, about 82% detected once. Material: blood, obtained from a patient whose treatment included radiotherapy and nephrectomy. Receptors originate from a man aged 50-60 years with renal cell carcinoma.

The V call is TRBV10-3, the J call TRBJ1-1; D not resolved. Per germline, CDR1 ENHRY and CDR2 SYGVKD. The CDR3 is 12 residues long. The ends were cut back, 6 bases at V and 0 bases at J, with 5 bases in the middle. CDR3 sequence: CAIRGMNTEAFF. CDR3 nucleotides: TGTGCCATCAGAGGGATGAACACTGAAGCTTTCTTT.

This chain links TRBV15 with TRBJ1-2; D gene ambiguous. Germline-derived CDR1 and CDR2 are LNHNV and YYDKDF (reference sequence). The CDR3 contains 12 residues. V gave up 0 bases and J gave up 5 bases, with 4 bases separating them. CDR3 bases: TGTGCCACCAGCAGAGATTATTATGGCTACACCTTC. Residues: CATSRDYYGYTF.

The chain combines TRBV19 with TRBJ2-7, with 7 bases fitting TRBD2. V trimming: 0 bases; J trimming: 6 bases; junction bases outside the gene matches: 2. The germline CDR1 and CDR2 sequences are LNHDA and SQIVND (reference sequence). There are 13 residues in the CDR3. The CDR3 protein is CASSIETSREQYF. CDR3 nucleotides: TGTGCCAGTAGTATAGAGACTAGCCGCGAGCAGTACTTC.

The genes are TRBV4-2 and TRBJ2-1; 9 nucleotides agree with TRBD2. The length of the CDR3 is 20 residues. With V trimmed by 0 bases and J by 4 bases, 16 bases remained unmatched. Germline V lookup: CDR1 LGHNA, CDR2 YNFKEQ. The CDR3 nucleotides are TGTGCCAGCAGCCAAGATCCCCAGATTACCAATAGCGGGAGTTACAATGAGCAGTTCTTC. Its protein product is CASSQDPQITNSGSYNEQFF.

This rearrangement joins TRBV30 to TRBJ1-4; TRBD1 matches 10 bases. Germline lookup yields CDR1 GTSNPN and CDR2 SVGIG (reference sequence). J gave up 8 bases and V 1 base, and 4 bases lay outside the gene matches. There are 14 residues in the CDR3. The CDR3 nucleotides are TGTGCCTGGAGTGCGGGACAGGGGCTGGAAAAACTGTTTTTT. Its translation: CAWSAGQGLEKLFF. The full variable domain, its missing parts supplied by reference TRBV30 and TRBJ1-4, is SQTIHQWPATLVQPVGSPLSLECTVEGTSNPNLYWYRQAAGRGLQLLFYSVGIGQISSEVPQNLSASRPQDRQFILSSKKLLLSDSGFYLCAWSAGQGLEKLFFGSGTQLSVL.

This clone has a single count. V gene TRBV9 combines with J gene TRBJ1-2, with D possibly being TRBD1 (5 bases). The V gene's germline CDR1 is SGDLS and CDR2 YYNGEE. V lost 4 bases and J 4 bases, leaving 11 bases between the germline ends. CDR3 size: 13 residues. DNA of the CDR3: TGTGCCAGCAGCCCCTCGGGGGGCTATGGCTACACCTTC. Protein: CASSPSGGYGYTF.

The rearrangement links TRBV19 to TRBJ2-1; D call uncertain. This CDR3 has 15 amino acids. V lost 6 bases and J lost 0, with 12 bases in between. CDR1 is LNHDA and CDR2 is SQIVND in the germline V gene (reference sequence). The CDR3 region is CASRVVGLSYNEQFF. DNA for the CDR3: TGTGCCAGTAGGGTAGTTGGCCTCTCCTACAATGAGCAGTTCTTC.

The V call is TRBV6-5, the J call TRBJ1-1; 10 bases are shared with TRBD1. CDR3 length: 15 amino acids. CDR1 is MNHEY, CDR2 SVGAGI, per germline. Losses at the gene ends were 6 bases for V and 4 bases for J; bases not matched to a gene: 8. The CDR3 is CASSYAGTGVTEAFF. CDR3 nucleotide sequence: TGTGCCAGCAGCTACGCCGGGACAGGGGTCACTGAAGCTTTCTTT.

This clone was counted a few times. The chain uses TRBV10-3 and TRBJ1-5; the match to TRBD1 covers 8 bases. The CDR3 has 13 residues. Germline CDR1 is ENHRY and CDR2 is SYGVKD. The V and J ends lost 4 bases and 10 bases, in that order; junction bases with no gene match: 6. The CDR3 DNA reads TGTGCCATCAGTGGCGGACAGGGAGGACCCCAGCATTTT. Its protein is CAISGGQGGPQHF.

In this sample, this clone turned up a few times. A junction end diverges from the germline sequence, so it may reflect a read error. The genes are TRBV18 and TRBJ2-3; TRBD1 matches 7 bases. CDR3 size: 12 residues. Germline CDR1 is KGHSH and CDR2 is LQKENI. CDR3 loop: CASSRDSSKPLF. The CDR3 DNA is TGTGCCAGCTCACGGGACAGCTCAAAGCCCCTTTTT.

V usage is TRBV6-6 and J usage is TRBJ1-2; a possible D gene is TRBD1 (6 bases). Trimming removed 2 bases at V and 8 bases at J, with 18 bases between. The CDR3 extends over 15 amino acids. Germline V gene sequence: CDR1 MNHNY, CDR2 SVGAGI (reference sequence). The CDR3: CASSYPDEGGGGYTF. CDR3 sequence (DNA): TGTGCCAGCAGTTACCCCGATGAGGGGGGAGGAGGCTACACCTTC.

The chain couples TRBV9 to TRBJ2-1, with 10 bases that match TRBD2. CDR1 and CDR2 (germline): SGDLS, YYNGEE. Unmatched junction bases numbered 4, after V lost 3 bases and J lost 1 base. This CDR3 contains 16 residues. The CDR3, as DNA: TGTGCCAGCAGCGCCCTAGCGGGAGCATCCTACAATGAGCAGTTCTTC. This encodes CASSALAGASYNEQFF.

The CDR3, as DNA: TGTGCCAGCAGTTTAAGCGCGGCCTTCACCGGCACAGATACGCAGTATTTT. Translating it yields CASSLSAAFTGTDTQYF. The chain joins TRBV27 to TRBJ2-3; D not certain. In germline, CDR1 is MNHEY, CDR2 SMNVEV (reference sequence). V lost 2 bases to trimming and J lost 1 base, with 16 bases between them. The CDR3 runs to 17 residues.

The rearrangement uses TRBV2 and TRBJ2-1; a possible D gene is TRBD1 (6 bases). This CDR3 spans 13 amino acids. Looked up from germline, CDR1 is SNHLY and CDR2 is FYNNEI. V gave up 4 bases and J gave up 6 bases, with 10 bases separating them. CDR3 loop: CASSVDRSNEQFF. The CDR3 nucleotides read TGTGCCAGCAGTGTGGACAGATCCAATGAGCAGTTCTTC.

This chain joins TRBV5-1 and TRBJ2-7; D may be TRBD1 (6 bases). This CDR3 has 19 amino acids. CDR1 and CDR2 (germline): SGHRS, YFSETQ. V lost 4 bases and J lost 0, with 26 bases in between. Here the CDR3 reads CASSPETGRYIPLSYEQYF. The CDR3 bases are TGCGCCAGCAGCCCGGAGACAGGACGCTACATCCCTCTCTCCTACGAGCAGTACTTC.

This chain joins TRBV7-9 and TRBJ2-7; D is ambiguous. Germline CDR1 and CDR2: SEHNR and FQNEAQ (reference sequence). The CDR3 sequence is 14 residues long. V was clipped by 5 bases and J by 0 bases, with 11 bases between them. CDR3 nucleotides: TGTGCCAGCAGCATGACACAAAACTCCTACGAGCAGTACTTC. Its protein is CASSMTQNSYEQYF.

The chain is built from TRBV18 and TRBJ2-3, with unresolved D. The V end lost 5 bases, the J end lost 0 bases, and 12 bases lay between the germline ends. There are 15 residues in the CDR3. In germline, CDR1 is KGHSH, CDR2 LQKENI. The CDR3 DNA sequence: TGTGCCAGCTCAGGCGGTGACGGGAGCACAGATACGCAGTATTTT. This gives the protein CASSGGDGSTDTQYF.

CDR3 in amino acids: CASSIKRGGQVDTQYF. DNA for the CDR3: TGTGCCAGTAGTATTAAACGGGGGGGCCAAGTAGATACGCAGTATTTT. This rearrangement joins TRBV19 to TRBJ2-3; 8 nucleotides match TRBD2. J lost 5 bases, V lost 3 bases, and 10 bases had no gene match. The CDR3 spans 16 residues. Germline V gene lookup returns CDR1 LNHDA and CDR2 SQIVND (reference sequence).

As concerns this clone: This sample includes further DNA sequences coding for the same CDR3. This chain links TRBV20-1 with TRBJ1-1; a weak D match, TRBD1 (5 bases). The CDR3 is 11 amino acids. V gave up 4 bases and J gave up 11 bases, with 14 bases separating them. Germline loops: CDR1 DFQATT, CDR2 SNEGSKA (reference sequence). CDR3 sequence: CSAIRGGVAFF. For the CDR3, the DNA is TGCAGTGCTATTCGGGGCGGGGTGGCTTTCTTT.

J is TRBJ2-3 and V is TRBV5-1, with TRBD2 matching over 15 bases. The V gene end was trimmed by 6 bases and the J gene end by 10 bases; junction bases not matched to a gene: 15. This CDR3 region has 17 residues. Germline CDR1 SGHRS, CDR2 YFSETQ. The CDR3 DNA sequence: TGCGCCAGCACAGCTAGGGGGACTAGCGGGGGGACCATCCCGCAGTATTTT. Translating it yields CASTARGTSGGTIPQYF.

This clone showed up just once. CDR3 region: CASSPPRGSGSLYEQYF. In DNA form, the CDR3 reads TGTGCCAGCTCACCACCCCGGGGGAGCGGGAGTTTGTACGAGCAGTACTTC. The gene calls are TRBV18 and TRBJ2-7; 8 nucleotides line up with TRBD2. The germline V gene encodes CDR1 KGHSH and CDR2 LQKENI. This CDR3 region has 17 residues. J was trimmed by 4 bases and V by 0 bases; bases with no gene match: 11.

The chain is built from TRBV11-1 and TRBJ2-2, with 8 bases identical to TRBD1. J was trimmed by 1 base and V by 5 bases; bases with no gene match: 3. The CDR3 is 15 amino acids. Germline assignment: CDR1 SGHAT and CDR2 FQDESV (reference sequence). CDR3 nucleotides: TGTGCCAGCAGCACGGGACAGGTGAACACCGGGGAGCTGTTTTTT. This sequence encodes CASSTGQVNTGELFF.

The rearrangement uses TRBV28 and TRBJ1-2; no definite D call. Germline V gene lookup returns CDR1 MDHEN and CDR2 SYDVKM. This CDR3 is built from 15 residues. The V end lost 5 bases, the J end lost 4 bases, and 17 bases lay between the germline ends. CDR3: CASSPPDLQIYGYTF. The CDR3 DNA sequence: TGTGCCAGCAGTCCCCCAGATCTCCAGATCTATGGCTACACCTTC.

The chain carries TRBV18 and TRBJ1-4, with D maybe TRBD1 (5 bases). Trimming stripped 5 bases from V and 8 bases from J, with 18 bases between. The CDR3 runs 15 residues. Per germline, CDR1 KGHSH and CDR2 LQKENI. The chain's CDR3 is CASSSGGAFVEKLFF. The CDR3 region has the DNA TGTGCCAGCTCATCCGGTGGGGCTTTTGTAGAAAAACTGTTTTTT.

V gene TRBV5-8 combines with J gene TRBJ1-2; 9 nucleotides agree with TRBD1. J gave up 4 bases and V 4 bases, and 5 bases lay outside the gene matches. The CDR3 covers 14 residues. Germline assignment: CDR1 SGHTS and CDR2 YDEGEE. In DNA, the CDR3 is TGTGCCAGCAGCCCTGGGGACAGGGCCTATGGCTACACCTTC. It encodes CASSPGDRAYGYTF.

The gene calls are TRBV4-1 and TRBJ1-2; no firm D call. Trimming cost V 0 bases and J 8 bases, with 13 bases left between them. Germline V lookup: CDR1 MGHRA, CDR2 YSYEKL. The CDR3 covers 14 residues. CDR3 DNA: TGCGCCAGCAGCCAAGAAGAACAACAAAGGGGCTACACCTTC. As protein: CASSQEEQQRGYTF.

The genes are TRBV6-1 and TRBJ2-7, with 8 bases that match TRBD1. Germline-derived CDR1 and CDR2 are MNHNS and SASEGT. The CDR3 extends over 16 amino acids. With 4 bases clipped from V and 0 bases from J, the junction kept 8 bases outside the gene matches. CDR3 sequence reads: CASSGETGDGSYEQYF. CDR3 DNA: TGTGCCAGCAGTGGGGAGACAGGGGATGGCTCCTACGAGCAGTACTTC.

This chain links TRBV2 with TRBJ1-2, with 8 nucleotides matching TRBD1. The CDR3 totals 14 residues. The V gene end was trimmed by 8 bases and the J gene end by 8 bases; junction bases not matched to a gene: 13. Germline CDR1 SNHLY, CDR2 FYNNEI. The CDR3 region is CASGSGHNRGGYTF. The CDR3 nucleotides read TGTGCCAGCGGGAGCGGTCATAACAGGGGGGGCTACACCTTC.

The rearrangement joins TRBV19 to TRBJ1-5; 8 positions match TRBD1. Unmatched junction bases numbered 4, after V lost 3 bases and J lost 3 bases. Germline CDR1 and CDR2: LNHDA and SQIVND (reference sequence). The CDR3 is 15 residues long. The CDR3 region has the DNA TGTGCCAGTAGTATTCGACAGGGGAACAATCAGCCCCAGCATTTT. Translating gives CASSIRQGNNQPQHF. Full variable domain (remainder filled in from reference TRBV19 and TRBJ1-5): DGGITQSPKYLFRKEGQNVTLSCEQNLNHDAMYWYRQDPGQGLRLIYYSQIVNDFQKGDIAEGYSVSREKKESFPLTVTSAQKNPTAFYLCASSIRQGNNQPQHFGDGTRLSIL.

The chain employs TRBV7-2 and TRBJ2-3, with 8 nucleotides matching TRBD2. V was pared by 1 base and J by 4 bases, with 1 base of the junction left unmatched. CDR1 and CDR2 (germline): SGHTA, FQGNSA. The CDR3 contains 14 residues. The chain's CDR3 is CASSLGLASDTQYF. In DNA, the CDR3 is TGTGCCAGCAGCTTAGGACTAGCGTCAGATACGCAGTATTTT.

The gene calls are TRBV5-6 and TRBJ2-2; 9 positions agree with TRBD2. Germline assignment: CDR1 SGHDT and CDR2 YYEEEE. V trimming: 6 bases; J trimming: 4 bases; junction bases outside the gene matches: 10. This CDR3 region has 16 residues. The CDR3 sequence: CASTPFQREVTGELFF. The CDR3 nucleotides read TGTGCCAGCACCCCTTTTCAGCGGGAGGTCACCGGGGAGCTGTTTTTT.

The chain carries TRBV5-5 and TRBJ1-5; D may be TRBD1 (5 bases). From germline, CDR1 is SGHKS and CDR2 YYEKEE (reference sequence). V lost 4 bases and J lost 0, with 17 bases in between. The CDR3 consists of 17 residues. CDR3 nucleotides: TGTGCCAGCAGCGGGGGGTCAGGAAGTTATAGCAATCAGCCCCAGCATTTT. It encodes CASSGGSGSYSNQPQHF.